The 21 T cell receptor beta chains presented below share a single source sample, sequenced in a study of T cells in Graves' hyperthyroidism and ophthalmopathy. Using RNA transcripts as the source, TCR beta CDR3 regions were amplified. Primed by the HTBI set, a first-round RT-PCR was run on the TCR CDR3. Using its own MiXCR run on the multiplex PCR reads, TCRdb lists one record per CDR3 protein. The table records approximately 600,000 distinct CDR3 sequences, 15% to 20% of them present only once. Sequenced material: blood. The receptors derive from a woman aged 30 to 39 with Graves' hyperthyroidism.

In this sample, this clonotype turned up many times. The chain is built from TRBV6-1 and TRBJ2-7, with 8 bases lining up with TRBD1. Trimming took 4 bases from V and 6 from J; bases not matched to a gene: 8. This CDR3 region has 14 residues. Germline V gene data show CDR1 as MNHNS and CDR2 as SASEGT. CDR3 loop: CASSVGQGAIEQYF. In DNA, the CDR3 is TGTGCCAGCAGTGTAGGGCAGGGGGCAATCGAGCAGTACTTC.

This clonotype appeared a few times. This sequence joins TRBV13 and TRBJ2-7; 7 bases map to TRBD1. Trimming removed 4 bases from V and 7 bases from J; junction bases left unmatched: 7. Per germline, CDR1 PRHDT and CDR2 FYEKMQ (reference sequence). The CDR3 is 13 amino acids. The DNA for the CDR3 is TGTGCCAGCAGCTCCCAGGGACAGAGAGAGCAGTACTTC. This sequence encodes CASSSQGQREQYF.

The chain employs TRBV19 and TRBJ2-7, with TRBD1 identical over 8 bases. CDR1 and CDR2 from the germline V gene are LNHDA and SQIVND (reference sequence). V shed 3 bases, J shed 2 bases, and the junction held 3 bases outside the gene matches. The CDR3 sequence is 14 residues long. DNA of the CDR3: TGTGCCAGTAGTATGGGGACAGGAACCTACGAGCAGTACTTC. The encoded protein is CASSMGTGTYEQYF.

Only a few counts were recorded for this clonotype. The V and J genes are TRBV20-1 and TRBJ2-3, with 7 bases identical to TRBD2. The CDR3 has 15 amino acids. Germline V gene sequence: CDR1 DFQATT, CDR2 SNEGSKA (reference sequence). V was clipped by 0 bases and J by 3 bases; unmatched bases: 6. CDR3 DNA sequence: TGCAGTGCTAGAGAGCTTGCGGGAGAAACAGATACGCAGTATTTT. Amino acid sequence: CSARELAGETDTQYF.

This clonotype has a handful of counts. This chain joins TRBV6-1 and TRBJ2-2; D uncertain. Trimming pared 5 bases from V and 4 bases from J, leaving 11 bases between. This CDR3 comprises 14 residues. Germline V CDR1 and CDR2: MNHNS, SASEGT. Here the CDR3 DNA reads TGTGCCAGCAGTTCCAGCCGTTCCACCGGGGAGCTGTTTTTT. As protein: CASSSSRSTGELFF.

This sequence joins TRBV19 and TRBJ2-3; D is uncertain. Germline loops: CDR1 LNHDA, CDR2 SQIVND (reference sequence). The CDR3 is 14 residues long. Trimming took off 3 bases at V and 0 bases at J, with 7 bases between the two ends. The CDR3 region is CASSMTASTDTQYF. As DNA, the CDR3 is TGTGCCAGTAGTATGACGGCTAGCACAGATACGCAGTATTTT.

This clonotype was counted a few times. The rearrangement uses TRBV20-1 and TRBJ2-5; 10 bases line up with TRBD2. This CDR3 is built from 15 residues. J was trimmed by 5 bases and V by 5 bases; bases with no gene match: 11. Germline V CDR1 and CDR2: DFQATT, SNEGSKA (reference sequence). The CDR3 DNA is TGCAGTGCTGGGCCCGCTAGCGGGAGACTGGAGACCCAGTACTTC. It yields the protein CSAGPASGRLETQYF.

This clonotype was seen more than once but under ten times. DNA for the CDR3: TGTGCCAGCAACGGGGACAGCTACACCGGGGAGCTGTTTTTT. It specifies CASNGDSYTGELFF. The V call is TRBV12-3 or TRBV12-4, the J call TRBJ2-2; TRBD1 agrees at 7 bases. This CDR3 region has 14 residues. Unmatched junction bases numbered 5, after V lost 7 bases and J lost 3 bases.

This clonotype was counted ten times or more. The rearrangement links TRBV30 to TRBJ2-2; tentatively, D is TRBD1 (5 bases). V was cut by 4 bases and J by 9 bases, with 12 bases left in between. Germline V gene data show CDR1 as GTSNPN and CDR2 as SVGIG (reference sequence). CDR3 size: 12 residues. As DNA, the CDR3 is TGTGCCTGGAACCTGCGACAGCGGGAGCTGTTTTTT. Its translation is CAWNLRQRELFF.

This clonotype appeared many times. The chain has TRBV20-1 and TRBJ2-3; the match to TRBD2 covers 8 bases. With V trimmed by 7 bases and J by 5 bases, 11 bases remained unmatched. There are 14 residues in the CDR3. The germline V gene encodes CDR1 DFQATT and CDR2 SNEGSKA (reference sequence). The CDR3, as DNA: TGCAGTGTATACGGGAGGGTCGCGGAAGATACGCAGTATTTT. Encoded protein: CSVYGRVAEDTQYF.

This clonotype was observed at least ten times. The rearrangement links TRBV7-2 to TRBJ2-7, with 16 nucleotides matching TRBD2. This CDR3 region has 22 residues. Unmatched junction bases numbered 23, after V lost 5 bases and J lost 4 bases. Germline V gene sequence: CDR1 SGHTA, CDR2 FQGNSA. The CDR3 reads CASSPGPPPPGTSGRASYEQYF. The DNA of the CDR3 is TGTGCCAGCAGCCCGGGCCCTCCACCCCCCGGGACTAGCGGGAGGGCCTCTTACGAGCAGTACTTC.

This clonotype has at least ten counts. The V and J genes are TRBV12-3 or TRBV12-4 and TRBJ1-4; 7 bases are a match to TRBD1. This CDR3 spans 16 amino acids. V lost 10 bases, J lost 0 bases, and 11 bases stayed unmatched. CDR3 sequence: CATTQGNRATNEKLFF. For the CDR3, the DNA is TGTGCCACAACACAGGGGAACCGTGCAACTAATGAAAAACTGTTTTTT.

This clonotype was recorded at least ten times. The V call is TRBV7-9, the J call TRBJ1-5; a weak D match, TRBD1 (5 bases). Germline V gene lookup returns CDR1 SEHNR and CDR2 FQNEAQ (reference sequence). The CDR3 sequence is 16 residues long. Trimming removed 5 bases at V and 0 bases at J, with 14 bases between. The CDR3 bases are TGTGCCAGCAGCCTCATTAGGGACTATAGCAATCAGCCCCAGCATTTT. Encoded protein: CASSLIRDYSNQPQHF.

This clonotype was found many times. The V gene is TRBV15, the J gene TRBJ1-2; TRBD1 matches 7 bases. Per germline, CDR1 LNHNV and CDR2 YYDKDF (reference sequence). After removal of 5 bases from V and 7 bases from J, the junction contained 7 bases not matched to a gene. This CDR3 has 13 residues. The CDR3 sequence: CATSLDREVGYTF. CDR3 nucleotides: TGTGCCACCAGCCTAGACAGGGAGGTTGGCTACACCTTC. Based on the CDR3 plus reference TRBV15 and TRBJ1-2, the full variable domain is DAMVIQNPRYQVTQFGKPVTLSCSQTLNHNVMYWYQQKSSQAPKLLFHYYDKDFNNEADTPDNFQSRRPNTSFCFLDIRSPGLGDTAMYLCATSLDREVGYTFGSGTRLTVV.

This clonotype appeared a few times. Since a much larger clone is just one base distant, this may be a read error. The gene calls are TRBV2 and TRBJ1-1; 8 nucleotides line up with TRBD1. Germline lookup yields CDR1 SNHLY and CDR2 FYNNEI. The CDR3 is 13 residues long. CDR3 protein: CAGRRTGLTEAFF. The CDR3, as DNA: TGTGCCGGCAGAAGGACAGGGCTCACTGAAGCTTTCTTT.

This clonotype was seen at least ten times. The chain has TRBV30 and TRBJ1-5, with 7 bases that match TRBD1. Per the germline V gene, CDR1 is GTSNPN and CDR2 is SVGIG (reference sequence). The CDR3 has 13 amino acids. V dropped 4 bases and J dropped 2; count of bases not matched to a gene: 2. CDR3 nucleotide sequence: TGTGCCTGGAACAGGGGTGGCAATCAGCCCCAGCATTTT. It is translated as CAWNRGGNQPQHF. Looking up the rest from reference TRBV30 and TRBJ1-5 gives the full variable domain: SQTIHQWPATLVQPVGSPLSLECTVEGTSNPNLYWYRQAAGRGLQLLFYSVGIGQISSEVPQNLSASRPQDRQFILSSKKLLLSDSGFYLCAWNRGGNQPQHFGDGTRLSIL.

This clonotype was seen at least ten times. V usage is TRBV15 and J usage is TRBJ2-7, with 8 bases identical to TRBD2. Germline CDR1 reads LNHNV; CDR2 reads YYDKDF (reference sequence). After removal of 0 bases from V and 3 bases from J, the junction contained 7 bases not matched to a gene. The CDR3 sequence is 16 residues long. For the CDR3, the DNA is TGTGCCACCAGCAGAGACTCAGCGGGAGCGGTCTACGAGCAGTACTTC. Protein: CATSRDSAGAVYEQYF.

This clonotype was picked up many times. The V gene is TRBV9, the J gene TRBJ2-7; TRBD2 matches 9 bases. Unmatched junction bases numbered 8, after V lost 4 bases and J lost 0 bases. The CDR3 is 16 amino acids. CDR1 and CDR2 (germline): SGDLS, YYNGEE. The CDR3 is CASSPRLAATSYEQYF. The CDR3 DNA follows: TGTGCCAGCAGCCCCCGACTAGCGGCGACCTCCTACGAGCAGTACTTC.

V is TRBV9 and J is TRBJ2-3; D could derive from TRBD1 or TRBD2 (6 bases each). Germline-derived CDR1 and CDR2 are SGDLS and YYNGEE. CDR3 length equals 17 residues. V was shortened by 1 base and J by 6 bases, with 21 bases between the two germline ends. The CDR3 sequence is CASSVRSTGQGRDTQYF. The CDR3 coding sequence is TGTGCCAGCAGCGTAAGGTCAACGGGCCAGGGGAGGGATACGCAGTATTTT.

The rearrangement uses TRBV6-1 and TRBJ1-3, with 9 bases that match TRBD1. V trimming: 7 bases; J trimming: 1 base; junction bases outside the gene matches: 5. This CDR3 is built from 15 residues. In germline, CDR1 is MNHNS, CDR2 SASEGT. Written as DNA, the CDR3 is TGTGCCAGCATGAGACAGGGGGGTTCTGGAAACACCATATATTTT. Amino acids: CASMRQGGSGNTIYF.

The rearrangement links TRBV20-1 to TRBJ2-7, with D tentatively TRBD2 (6 bases). The CDR3 has 13 amino acids. V lost 2 bases and J lost 0, with 8 bases in between. Germline V CDR1 and CDR2: DFQATT, SNEGSKA (reference sequence). The CDR3 nucleotides read TGCAGTGCTAGAATGGAGGGCTCCTACGAGCAGTACTTC. This gives the protein CSARMEGSYEQYF.